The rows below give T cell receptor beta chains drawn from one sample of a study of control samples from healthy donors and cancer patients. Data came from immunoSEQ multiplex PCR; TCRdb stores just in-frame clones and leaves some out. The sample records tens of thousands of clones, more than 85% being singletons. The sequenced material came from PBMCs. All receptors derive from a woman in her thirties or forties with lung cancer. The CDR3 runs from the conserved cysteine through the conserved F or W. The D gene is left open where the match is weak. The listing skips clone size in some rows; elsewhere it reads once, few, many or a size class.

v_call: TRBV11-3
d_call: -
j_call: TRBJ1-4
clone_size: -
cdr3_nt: TGTGCCAGCAGCTTACAGGCCCACGAAAAACTGTTTTTT
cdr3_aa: CASSLQAHEKLFF

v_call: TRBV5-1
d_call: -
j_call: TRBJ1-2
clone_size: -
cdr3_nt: TGCGCCCGCAGCCGGGGAGGGGGTGGACCTAACTATGGCTACACCTTC
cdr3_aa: CARSRGGGGPNYGYTF

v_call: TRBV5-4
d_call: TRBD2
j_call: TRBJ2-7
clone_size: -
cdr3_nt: TGTGCCAGCAGCTTGGCGCCAGCGGGGGGTTCCTACGAGCAGTACTTC
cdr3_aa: CASSLAPAGGSYEQYF

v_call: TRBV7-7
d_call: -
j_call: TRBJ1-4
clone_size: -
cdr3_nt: TGTGCTAGCAGCTTACATGGGGCGGTATCTAATGAAAAACTGTTTTTT
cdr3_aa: CASSLHGAVSNEKLFF

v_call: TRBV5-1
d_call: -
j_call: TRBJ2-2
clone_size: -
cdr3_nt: TGCGCCAGCAGCTTGGCGGGACGCCCCCAGGAGCTGTTTTTT
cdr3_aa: CASSLAGRPQELFF

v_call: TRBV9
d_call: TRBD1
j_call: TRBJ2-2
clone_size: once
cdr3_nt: TGTGCCAGCAGGAAAACCTCGGGACAGGGGGCGTCCGGGGAGCTGTTTTTT
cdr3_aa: CASRKTSGQGASGELFF

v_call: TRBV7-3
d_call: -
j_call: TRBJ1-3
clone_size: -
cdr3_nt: TGTGCCAGCAGCCCCCTTGGTGAGCCTGGAAACACCATATATTTT
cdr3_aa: CASSPLGEPGNTIYF

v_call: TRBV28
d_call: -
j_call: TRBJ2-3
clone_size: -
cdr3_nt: TGTGCCAGCAGTAGACTAGTAGATACGCAGTATTTT
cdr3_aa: CASSRLVDTQYF

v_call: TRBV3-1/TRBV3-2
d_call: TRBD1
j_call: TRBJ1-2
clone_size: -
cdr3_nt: TGTGCCAGCAGCCAAGAATCACTGACAGGGATCTCCTATGGCTACACCTTC
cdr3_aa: CASSQESLTGISYGYTF

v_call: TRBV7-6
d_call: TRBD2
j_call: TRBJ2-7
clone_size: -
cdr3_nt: TGTGCCAGCAGCCCGGACCGGGGGGGTTTAGAGCAGTACTTC
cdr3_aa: CASSPDRGGLEQYF

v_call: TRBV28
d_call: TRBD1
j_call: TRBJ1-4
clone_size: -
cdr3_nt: TGCGCCAGCAGCTCCCTTAAGACAGGGACAACTAATGAAAAACTGTTTTTT
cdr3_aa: CASSSLKTGTTNEKLFF

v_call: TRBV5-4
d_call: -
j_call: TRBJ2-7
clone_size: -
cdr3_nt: TGTGCCAGCAGCTTGGCAGGGAGCCCCTACGAGCAGTACTTC
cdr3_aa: CASSLAGSPYEQYF

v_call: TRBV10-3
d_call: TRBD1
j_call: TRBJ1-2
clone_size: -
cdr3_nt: TGTGCCATCAGTGAGCCGGGACAGGGAATTGGCTACACCTTC
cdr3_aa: CAISEPGQGIGYTF

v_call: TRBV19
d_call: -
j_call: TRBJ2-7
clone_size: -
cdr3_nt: TGTGCCAGTAGTATGGGAGGGGGCCCTTCCTACGAGCAGTACTTC
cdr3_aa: CASSMGGGPSYEQYF

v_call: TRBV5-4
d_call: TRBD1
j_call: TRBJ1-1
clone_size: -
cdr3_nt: TGTGCCAGCAGTTCAAGGGACAGAAACACTGAAGCTTTCTTT
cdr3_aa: CASSSRDRNTEAFF

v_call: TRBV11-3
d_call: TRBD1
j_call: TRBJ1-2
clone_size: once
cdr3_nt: TGTGCCAGCAGCGAACAGGGGGGTGGCTACACCTTC
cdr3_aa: CASSEQGGGYTF

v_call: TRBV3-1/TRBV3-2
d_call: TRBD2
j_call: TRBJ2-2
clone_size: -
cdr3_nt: TGTGCCAGCAGCCAAGTGCGGGGGGCCACCGGGGAGCTGTTTTTT
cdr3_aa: CASSQVRGATGELFF

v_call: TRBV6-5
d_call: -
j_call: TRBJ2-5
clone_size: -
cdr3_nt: TGTGCCAGCAGTTATTTGGGAGGTGCCCGAGAGACCCAGTACTTC
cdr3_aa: CASSYLGGARETQYF

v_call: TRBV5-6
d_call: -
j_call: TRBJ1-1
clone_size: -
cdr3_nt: TGTGCCAGCAGCTTGGGGCGGCCGAACACTGAAGCTTTCTTT
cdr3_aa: CASSLGRPNTEAFF

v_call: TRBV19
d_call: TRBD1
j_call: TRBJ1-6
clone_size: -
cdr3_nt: TGTGCCAGTACCTATACTGACAGGGTCGGTAATTCACCCCTCCACTTT
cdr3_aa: CASTYTDRVGNSPLHF

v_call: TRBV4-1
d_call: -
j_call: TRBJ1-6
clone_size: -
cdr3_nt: TGCGCCAGCAGCCAAGAAATCGACTTGAGCTCCTATAATTCACCCCTCCACTTT
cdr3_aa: CASSQEIDLSSYNSPLHF

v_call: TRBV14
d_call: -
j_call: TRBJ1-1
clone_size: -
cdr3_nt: TGTGCCAGCAGCCAAGGGTTCGGCACTGAAGCTTTCTTT
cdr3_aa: CASSQGFGTEAFF

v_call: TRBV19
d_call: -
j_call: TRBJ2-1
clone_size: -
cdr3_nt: TGTGCCAGTAGTCGGCGGGGCCACTACAATGAGCAGTTCTTC
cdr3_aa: CASSRRGHYNEQFF

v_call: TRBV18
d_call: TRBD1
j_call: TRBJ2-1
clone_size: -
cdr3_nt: TGTGCCAGCTCACCTCAGGGGGTAGACAATGAGCAGTTCTTC
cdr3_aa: CASSPQGVDNEQFF

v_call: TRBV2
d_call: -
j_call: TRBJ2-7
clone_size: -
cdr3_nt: TGTGCCACCCGGCGAGGTTACGAGCAGTACTTC
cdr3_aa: CATRRGYEQYF

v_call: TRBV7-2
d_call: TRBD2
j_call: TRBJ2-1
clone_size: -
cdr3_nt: TGTGCCAGCAGCGTACCCCGGGGGGACCGACATTCCTACAATGAGCAGTTCTTC
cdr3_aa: CASSVPRGDRHSYNEQFF

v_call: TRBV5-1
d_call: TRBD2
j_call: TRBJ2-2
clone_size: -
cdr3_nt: TGCGCCAGCAGCCCCCGGACTAGCCTGCTGAACACCGGGGAGCTGTTTTTT
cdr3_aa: CASSPRTSLLNTGELFF

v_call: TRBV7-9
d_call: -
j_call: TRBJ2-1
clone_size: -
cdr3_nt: TGTGCCAGCAGCTTAAGAATAAGAATAGACAATGAGCAGTTCTTC
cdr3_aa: CASSLRIRIDNEQFF

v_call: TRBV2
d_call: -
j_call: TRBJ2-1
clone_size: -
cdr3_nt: TGTGCCAGCAGTCCCCCCGGGAGCTCCTACAATGAGCAGTTCTTC
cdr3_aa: CASSPPGSSYNEQFF

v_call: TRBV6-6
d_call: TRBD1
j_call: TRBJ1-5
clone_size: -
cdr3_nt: TGTGCCAGCAGTCCCCGGGCCGGGACAGCCAAGGGTGGGCCCCAGCATTTT
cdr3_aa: CASSPRAGTAKGGPQHF

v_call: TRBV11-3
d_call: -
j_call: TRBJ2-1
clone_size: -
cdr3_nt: TGTGCCAGCAGCTCGCCCAGCTACAATGAGCAGTTCTTC
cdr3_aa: CASSSPSYNEQFF

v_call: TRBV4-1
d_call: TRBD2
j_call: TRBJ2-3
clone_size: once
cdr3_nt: TGCGCCAGCAGCCAAGATCCCCTAGCGGGGCCCCCAGATACGCAGTATTTT
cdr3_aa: CASSQDPLAGPPDTQYF

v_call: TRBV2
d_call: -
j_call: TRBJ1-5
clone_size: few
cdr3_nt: TGTGCCAGCAGCGGTCAGGGTCCGACATCAGCCTCAAAGCATTTT
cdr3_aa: CASSGQGPTSASKHF

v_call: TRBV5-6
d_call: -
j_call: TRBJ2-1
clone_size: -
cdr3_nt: TGTGCCAGCAGCTTGGGATCAAACGATGAGCAGTTCTTC
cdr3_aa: CASSLGSNDEQFF

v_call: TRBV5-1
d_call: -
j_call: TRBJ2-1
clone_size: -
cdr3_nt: TGCGCCAGCAGTTTTTCCGGACAGCACAATGAGCAGTTCTTC
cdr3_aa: CASSFSGQHNEQFF

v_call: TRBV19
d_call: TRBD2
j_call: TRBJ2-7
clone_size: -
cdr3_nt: TGTGCCAGTAGTGTAAGCGGGGGGACCTACGAGCAGTACTTC
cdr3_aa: CASSVSGGTYEQYF

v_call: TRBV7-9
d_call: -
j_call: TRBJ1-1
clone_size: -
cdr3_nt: TGTGCCAGCAGCTCCCTCAGGGGGAACACTGAAGCTTTCTTT
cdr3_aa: CASSSLRGNTEAFF

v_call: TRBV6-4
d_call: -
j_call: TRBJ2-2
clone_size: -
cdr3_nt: TGTGCCAGCAGAGCGAACACCGGGGAGCTGTTTTTT
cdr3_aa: CASRANTGELFF

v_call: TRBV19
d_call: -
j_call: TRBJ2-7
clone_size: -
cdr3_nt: TGTGCCAGTAGTATCGGGTTCAGGATCCCCCACGAGCAGTACTTC
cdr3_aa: CASSIGFRIPHEQYF

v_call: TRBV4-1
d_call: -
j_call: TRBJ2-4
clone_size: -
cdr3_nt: TGCGCCAGCAGCCAAGCGCCTCCGGGACTAGCCAAAAACATTCAGTACTTC
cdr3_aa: CASSQAPPGLAKNIQYF

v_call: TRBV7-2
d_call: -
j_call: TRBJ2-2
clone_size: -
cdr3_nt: TGTGCCAGCAGCCTCACTAGCCTGGGGGCCGGGGAGCTGTTTTTT
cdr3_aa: CASSLTSLGAGELFF

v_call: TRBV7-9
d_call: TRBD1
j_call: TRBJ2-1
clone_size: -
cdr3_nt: TGTGCCAGCAGCCGACAGGGATACAATGAGCAGTTCTTC
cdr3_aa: CASSRQGYNEQFF

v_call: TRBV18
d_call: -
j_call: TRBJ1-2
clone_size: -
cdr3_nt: TGTGCCAGCTCACCAACAGGTGGGGGAACTAACTATGGCTACACCTTC
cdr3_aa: CASSPTGGGTNYGYTF